This paragraph covers one T cell receptor (beta chain) sequence. This table comes from immunoSEQ multiplex PCR, and its TCRdb copy is limited to in-frame clones, with some not included. The profile shows about 100,000 clones, roughly 84% of them singletons. Looked up from germline, CDR1 is MNHEY and CDR2 is SVGAGI. V lost 7 bases and J lost 2, with 14 bases in between. The CDR3 is 14 residues long. The sample is drawn from a study of blood T cell repertoires in COVID-19. The TCR was taken from a man under 40 in a cohort sampled during active COVID-19. Sequenced: peripheral blood. J is TRBJ1-2 and V is TRBV6-5; unclear D gene. CDR3 in amino acids: CASIEGRGNYGYTF. The CDR3 DNA is TGTGCCAGCATCGAGGGCAGAGGGAACTATGGCTACACCTTC.